A selection of T cell receptor beta chains follows, all from one sample in a study of blood T cell repertoires in COVID-19. The data were produced by immunoSEQ multiplex PCR, yet TCRdb's version contains in-frame clones alone and is incomplete. Counted here are just over 95,000 clones, 82% occurring once; the ten biggest clones make up about 20%. The sample consisted of peripheral blood. These receptors all come from a man older than 75 with acute or convalescent COVID-19. Each CDR3 is given with its conserved first and last residue. D genes are given only for firm matches. For some rows the clone size is stated as once, few or many, or as a class when expanded; others skip it.

CDR3aa | CDR3nt | j_gene | v_gene | len | abundance | d_gene
CASSFRDRGPSPLHF | TGTGCCAGCAGCTTCCGGGACAGGGGGCCTTCACCCCTCCACTTT | TRBJ1-6 | TRBV9 | 15 | once | TRBD1
CAISDDRGFGTDTQYF | TGTGCCATCAGTGATGACAGGGGGTTCGGCACAGATACGCAGTATTTT | TRBJ2-3 | TRBV10-3 | 16 | . | TRBD1
CASSGGLQETQYF | TGTGCCAGCAGTGGCGGCCTCCAAGAGACCCAGTACTTC | TRBJ2-5 | TRBV9 | 13 | . | .
CASRRGSREYF | TGTGCCAGCAGGAGAGGCAGTCGGGAGTACTTC | TRBJ2-7 | TRBV3-1/TRBV3-2 | 11 | . | .
CASSLSTGGTYEQYF | TGTGCCAGCAGTTTATCGACAGGGGGTACCTACGAGCAGTACTTC | TRBJ2-7 | TRBV28 | 15 | . | TRBD1
CASSIEGSWTSGRPGELFF | TGTGCCAGTAGTATTGAGGGCTCTTGGACTAGCGGGAGACCCGGGGAGCTGTTTTTT | TRBJ2-2 | TRBV19 | 19 | . | TRBD2
CASRNAKEGTDTQYF | TGTGCAAGTCGCAACGCCAAGGAGGGCACAGATACGCAGTATTTT | TRBJ2-3 | TRBV12-2 | 15 | . | .
CAISSGTGSEQYF | TGTGCCATCAGCAGTGGGACCGGGAGCGAGCAGTACTTC | TRBJ2-7 | TRBV10-3 | 13 | . | .
CASSSGIGSYNEQFF | TGTGCCAGCAGTAGCGGGATCGGTTCCTACAATGAGCAGTTCTTC | TRBJ2-1 | TRBV7-9 | 15 | once | TRBD2
CASRDQSIGTGAGGYTF | TGTGCCAGCAGAGACCAATCGATCGGGACTGGCGCTGGTGGCTACACCTTC | TRBJ1-2 | TRBV7-2 | 17 | . | .
CASSRGFSTTSEAFF | TGCGCCAGCAGTCGAGGGTTTTCCACCACGTCGGAAGCTTTCTTT | TRBJ1-1 | TRBV4-3 | 15 | . | .
CASSAGTALSGANVLTF | TGTGCCAGCAGCGCCGGGACAGCCTTATCTGGGGCCAACGTCCTGACTTTC | TRBJ2-6 | TRBV6-4 | 17 | . | TRBD1
CASSQDLGTGTSPLHF | TGCGCCAGCAGCCAAGATTTAGGGACAGGCACCTCACCCCTCCACTTT | TRBJ1-6 | TRBV4-1 | 16 | . | TRBD1
CASSLGLQGAGADTQYF | TGCGCCAGCAGCTTGGGACTTCAGGGGGCAGGGGCAGATACGCAGTATTTT | TRBJ2-3 | TRBV5-1 | 17 | . | TRBD1
CASSLQQGSETQYF | TGTGCCAGCAGCTTACAGCAGGGATCGGAGACCCAGTACTTC | TRBJ2-5 | TRBV11-2 | 14 | few | .
CASSLGQETQYF | TGTGCCAGCTCACTCGGCCAAGAGACCCAGTACTTC | TRBJ2-5 | TRBV18 | 12 | . | .
CASSPLSRGGHYEQYF | TGTGCCAGCTCACCACTCTCGCGGGGGGGTCACTACGAGCAGTACTTC | TRBJ2-7 | TRBV18 | 16 | . | TRBD2
CASSTRDRVKETQYF | TGTGCCAGTAGTACACGGGACAGGGTAAAAGAGACCCAGTACTTC | TRBJ2-5 | TRBV19 | 15 | . | TRBD1
CASSIGQGIGRDIQYF | TGCGCCAGCAGCATCGGACAGGGAATAGGGAGGGACATTCAGTACTTC | TRBJ2-4 | TRBV5-1 | 16 | . | .
CASSLAYTGLVTEAFF | TGTGCCAGCAGCTTAGCTTATACAGGGTTGGTCACTGAAGCTTTCTTT | TRBJ1-1 | TRBV7-4 | 16 | . | .
CASSLSQGRREKLFF | TGTGCCAGCAGCCTTTCACAGGGAAGGCGTGAAAAACTGTTTTTT | TRBJ1-4 | TRBV3-1/TRBV3-2 | 15 | . | .
CASSQGPPRQGDTEAFF | TGCGCCAGCAGCCAAGGTCCGCCCAGACAGGGTGACACTGAAGCTTTCTTT | TRBJ1-1 | TRBV4-3 | 17 | few | TRBD1
CASSLRGQVNQETQYF | TGTGCCAGCAGTTTAAGGGGACAGGTAAACCAAGAGACCCAGTACTTC | TRBJ2-5 | TRBV27 | 16 | . | TRBD1
CASSYAGTGAYEQYF | TGTGCCAGCAGCTATGCCGGGACAGGGGCCTACGAGCAGTACTTC | TRBJ2-7 | TRBV7-2 | 15 | . | TRBD1
CASSLEEGHNGYTF | TGTGCCAGCAGCTTAGAGGAGGGGCATAATGGCTACACCTTC | TRBJ1-2 | TRBV7-9 | 14 | . | .
CASSARAGELFF | TGTGCCAGCAGCGCAAGAGCCGGGGAGCTGTTTTTT | TRBJ2-2 | TRBV21-1 | 12 | . | .
CATSREGPRERGIHNEQFF | TGTGCCACCAGCAGAGAGGGTCCCCGAGAGCGGGGGATCCACAATGAGCAGTTCTTC | TRBJ2-1 | TRBV15 | 19 | . | TRBD2
CASSFEAGGHNEQFF | TGTGCCAGCAGCTTTGAAGCGGGAGGACACAATGAGCAGTTCTTC | TRBJ2-1 | TRBV11-3 | 15 | . | TRBD2
CASRGTGWLYEQYF | TGTGCCAGCAGGGGGACAGGGTGGTTGTACGAGCAGTACTTC | TRBJ2-7 | TRBV28 | 14 | . | TRBD1
CASSPHLGQSNQPQHF | TGTGCCAGCAGTCCCCACTTAGGACAGAGCAATCAGCCCCAGCATTTT | TRBJ1-5 | TRBV27 | 16 | . | .
CASSSSLDTQYF | TGTGCCAGCAGCTCGTCCTTAGATACGCAGTATTTT | TRBJ2-3 | TRBV5-8 | 12 | . | .
CASSQVQGAGYTF | TGTGCCAGCAGCCAAGTCCAGGGGGCTGGCTACACCTTC | TRBJ1-2 | TRBV14 | 13 | . | TRBD1
CASSPFLGAQQFF | TGTGCCAGCAGCCCTTTCCTGGGGGCCCAGCAGTTCTTC | TRBJ2-1 | TRBV3-1/TRBV3-2 | 13 | few | .
CASSEDAHKVSYEQYF | TGTGCCAGCAGCGAGGATGCCCACAAAGTCTCCTACGAGCAGTACTTC | TRBJ2-7 | TRBV5-6 | 16 | . | .
CASIPTSGGATGELFF | TGTGCCAGCATTCCGACTAGCGGGGGGGCCACCGGGGAGCTGTTTTTT | TRBJ2-2 | TRBV28 | 16 | . | TRBD2
CASLRTVAGYTQYF | TGTGCCAGCCTTAGGACAGTGGCCGGGTATACGCAGTATTTT | TRBJ2-3 | TRBV6-5 | 14 | . | .
CASSLGQQETQYF | TGTGCCAGCAGCTTAGGACAGCAAGAGACCCAGTACTTC | TRBJ2-5 | TRBV7-2 | 13 | . | .
CASSEHPPGAKSVGYTF | TGTGCCAGCAGTGAACACCCCCCAGGGGCTAAGAGTGTTGGCTACACCTTC | TRBJ1-2 | TRBV25-1 | 17 | . | .
CASRAEKTVNTEAFF | TGTGCCAGCAGAGCCGAAAAAACAGTGAACACTGAAGCTTTCTTT | TRBJ1-1 | TRBV2 | 15 | . | .
CASSYPGQEDYGYTF | TGTGCCAGCAGTTACCCGGGACAGGAGGACTATGGCTACACCTTC | TRBJ1-2 | TRBV6-5 | 15 | . | TRBD1
CASSSSGTGNTEAFF | TGTGCCAGCAGTTCTTCCGGGACAGGGAATACTGAAGCTTTCTTT | TRBJ1-1 | TRBV28 | 15 | . | TRBD1
CASSESGQGWLFF | TGTGCCAGCAGTGAATCAGGGCAGGGGTGGCTGTTTTTT | TRBJ2-2 | TRBV6-1 | 13 | . | .